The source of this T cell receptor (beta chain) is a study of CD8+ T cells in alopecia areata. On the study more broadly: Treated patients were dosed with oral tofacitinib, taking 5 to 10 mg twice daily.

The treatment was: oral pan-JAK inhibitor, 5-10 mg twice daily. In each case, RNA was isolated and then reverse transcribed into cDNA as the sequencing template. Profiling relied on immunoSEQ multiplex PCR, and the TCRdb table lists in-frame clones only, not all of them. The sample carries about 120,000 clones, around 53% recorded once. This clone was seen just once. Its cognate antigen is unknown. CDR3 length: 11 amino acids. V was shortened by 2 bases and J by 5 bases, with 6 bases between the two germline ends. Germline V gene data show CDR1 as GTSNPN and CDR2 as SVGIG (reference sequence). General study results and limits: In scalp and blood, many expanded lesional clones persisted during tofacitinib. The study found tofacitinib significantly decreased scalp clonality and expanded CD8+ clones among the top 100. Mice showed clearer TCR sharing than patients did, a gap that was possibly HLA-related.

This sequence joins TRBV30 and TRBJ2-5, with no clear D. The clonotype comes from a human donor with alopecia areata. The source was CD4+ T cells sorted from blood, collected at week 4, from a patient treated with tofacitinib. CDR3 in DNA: TGTGCCTGGAGTATGAGTGAGACCCAGTACTTC. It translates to CAWSMSETQYF.